This is a list of T cell receptor beta chains from one sample in a study of regulatory T cells in long-lasting Graves disease. In TCRdb, the multiplex PCR reads were re-called with MiXCR into one record per CDR3 protein. The data show 600,000 to 850,000 distinct CDR3 sequences, about 30% seen once. The sample was peripheral blood mononuclear cells (PBMCs), taken when the disease was refractory, from a patient treated with antithyroid drugs. The receptors derive from a female donor with Graves disease. Both conserved end residues are part of each CDR3. D genes are given only for firm matches. Some rows mark clone size as missing; the rest say once, few, many or name a class of expanded clone.

.	TRBJ1-5	.	TRBV30	TGTGCCGCCGAAGGGGGTGGAAGCAATCAGCCCCAGCATTTT	CAAEGGGSNQPQHF
TRBD1	TRBJ1-5	.	TRBV28	TGTGCCAGCAAAATACAGGGGATTAGCAATCAGCCCCAGCATTTT	CASKIQGISNQPQHF
.	TRBJ1-1	few	TRBV10-3	TGTGCCATGGGCAGGGGGAACACTGAAGCTTTCTTT	CAMGRGNTEAFF
.	TRBJ1-2	few	TRBV12-3/TRBV12-4	TGTGCCAGCAGTTTAGATACTTTTCAGGCTGGCGCTCCCGATGGCTACACCTTC	CASSLDTFQAGAPDGYTF
.	TRBJ1-4	few	TRBV30	TGTGCCTGGAGTGTACGACGGGAAAAACTGTTTTTT	CAWSVRREKLFF
TRBD2	TRBJ2-1	.	TRBV6-1	TGTGCCAGCAGTGACCTAAGCGGGACTTCCTACAGTGAGCAGTTCTTC	CASSDLSGTSYSEQFF
.	TRBJ1-4	many	TRBV2	TGTGCCAGCACCCCCTTCGGGGGTGAAAAACTGTTTTTT	CASTPFGGEKLFF
.	TRBJ1-4	.	TRBV19	TGTGCCAGTGGTAAACAAGTAACAACGGCGGGTACTAATGAAAAACTGTTTTTT	CASGKQVTTAGTNEKLFF
.	TRBJ2-6	once	TRBV2	TGTGCCAGCCAGGACAGTCCTCCCTCTGGGGCCAACGTCCTGACTTTC	CASQDSPPSGANVLTF
TRBD1	TRBJ1-5	many	TRBV6-1	TGTGCCAGCAGTGAAGGTTGGAGGGGACAGGGCTCTCAGCCCCAGCATTTT	CASSEGWRGQGSQPQHF
TRBD1	TRBJ1-1	few	TRBV6-5	TGTGCCAGCAGTTACGACCCAGGGGGCTCCACTGAAGCTTTCTTT	CASSYDPGGSTEAFF
.	TRBJ2-2	many	TRBV12-3/TRBV12-4	TGTGCCAGCAGTTTAAGGGGGGCCGGGGAGCTGTTTTTT	CASSLRGAGELFF
.	TRBJ2-3	few	TRBV13	TGTGCCAGCAGTAGAAGGAGTGGCGCAGATACGCAGTATTTT	CASSRRSGADTQYF
TRBD1	TRBJ1-2	few	TRBV10-3	TGTGCCATCAGTGAGTCAAGGGGGCCTGGAGATGGCTACACCTTC	CAISESRGPGDGYTF
TRBD1	TRBJ1-5	many	TRBV28	TGTGCCAGCAGTAAAACAGGGGGCGCCAATCAGCCCCAGCATTTT	CASSKTGGANQPQHF
.	TRBJ2-2	.	TRBV27	TGTGCCAGCAGTTTCAAAGCGAACACCGGGGAGCTGTTTTTT	CASSFKANTGELFF
TRBD2	TRBJ2-3	.	TRBV5-5	TGTGCCAGCAGCTCAAGGACTAGCGGTAGTTTCACAGATACGCAGTATTTT	CASSSRTSGSFTDTQYF
.	TRBJ2-2	.	TRBV27	TGTGCCAGCAGTTTAGAAACAGGCACCGGGGAGCTGTTTTTT	CASSLETGTGELFF
.	TRBJ1-3	.	TRBV28	TGTGCCAGCAGCGAAGGCTGGGGTTGGGGAAACACCATATATTTT	CASSEGWGWGNTIYF
.	TRBJ2-7	many	TRBV12-3/TRBV12-4	TGTGCCAGCAGTTTACGGGCGGGATTGGGGAACATCCACTCCTACGAGCAGTACTTC	CASSLRAGLGNIHSYEQYF
TRBD2	TRBJ2-7	.	TRBV5-1	TGCGCCAGCAGCTGGTTAGCGGGAGACTACGAGCAGTACTTC	CASSWLAGDYEQYF
.	TRBJ1-5	few	TRBV2	TGTGCCAGCAGGACACAGGGCAATCAGCCCCAGCATTTT	CASRTQGNQPQHF
.	TRBJ2-7	many	TRBV6-1	TGCGCCAGCAGTGAGGGCGGTTACGAGCAGTACTTC	CASSEGGYEQYF
TRBD1	TRBJ1-1	.	TRBV4-1	TGCGCCAGCAGCCAAGAGAATTCGGGACAGGGCGGGAAAACTGAAGCTTTCTTT	CASSQENSGQGGKTEAFF
.	TRBJ1-5	.	TRBV19	TGTGCCACCTCGGACAACCCTCAGCCCCAGCATTTT	CATSDNPQPQHF
TRBD1	TRBJ2-7	.	TRBV29-1	TGCAGCGTTCGGGACAGCAGCTCCTACGAGCAGTACTTC	CSVRDSSSYEQYF